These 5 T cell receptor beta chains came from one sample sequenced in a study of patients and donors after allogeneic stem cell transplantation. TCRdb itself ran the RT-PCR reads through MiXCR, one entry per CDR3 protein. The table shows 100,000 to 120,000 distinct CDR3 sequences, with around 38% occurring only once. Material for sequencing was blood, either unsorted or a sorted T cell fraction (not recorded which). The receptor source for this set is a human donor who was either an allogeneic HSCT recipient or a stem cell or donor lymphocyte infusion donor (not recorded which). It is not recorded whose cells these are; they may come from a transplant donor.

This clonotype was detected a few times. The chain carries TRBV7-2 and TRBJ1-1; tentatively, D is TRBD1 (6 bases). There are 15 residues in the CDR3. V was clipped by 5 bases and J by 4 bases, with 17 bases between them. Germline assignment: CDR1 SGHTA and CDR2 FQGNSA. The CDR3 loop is CASSPNRDTITEAFF. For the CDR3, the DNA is TGTGCCAGCAGCCCTAACCGGGACACGATCACTGAAGCTTTCTTT.

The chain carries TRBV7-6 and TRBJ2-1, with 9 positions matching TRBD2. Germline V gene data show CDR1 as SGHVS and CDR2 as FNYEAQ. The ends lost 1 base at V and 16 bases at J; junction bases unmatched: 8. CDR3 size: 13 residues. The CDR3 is CASSLVLAGTPFF. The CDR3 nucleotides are TGTGCCAGCAGCTTAGTGCTAGCGGGAACCCCTTTCTTC.

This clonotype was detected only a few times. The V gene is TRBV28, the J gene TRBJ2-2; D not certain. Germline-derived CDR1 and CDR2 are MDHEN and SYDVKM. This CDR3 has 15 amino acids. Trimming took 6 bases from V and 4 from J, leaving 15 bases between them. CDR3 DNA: TGTGCCAGCAGAACACGCGCCGTTAGCACCGGGGAGCTGTTTTTT. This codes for CASRTRAVSTGELFF.

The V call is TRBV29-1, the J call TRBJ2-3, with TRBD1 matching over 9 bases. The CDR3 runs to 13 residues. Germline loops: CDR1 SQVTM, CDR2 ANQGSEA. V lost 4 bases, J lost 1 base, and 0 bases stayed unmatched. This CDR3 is CSVGTGGTDTQYF. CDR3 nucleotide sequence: TGCAGCGTTGGGACAGGGGGCACAGATACGCAGTATTTT.

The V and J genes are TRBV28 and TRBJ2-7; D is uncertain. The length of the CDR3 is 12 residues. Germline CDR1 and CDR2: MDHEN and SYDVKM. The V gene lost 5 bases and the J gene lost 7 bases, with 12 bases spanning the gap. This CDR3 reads CASSTEPREQYF. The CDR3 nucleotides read TGTGCCAGCAGTACGGAGCCTAGAGAGCAGTACTTC.